A selection of T cell receptor beta chains follows, all from one sample in a study of ipilimumab plus nivolumab after autologous stem cell transplantation. The assay was immunoSEQ multiplex PCR, and TCRdb's table has in-frame clones only and misses some. The table lists some 41,000 clones, about 92% of them singletons, with approximately 1% in the top ten. The specimen comprised PBMCs, sampled in a trial of ipilimumab plus nivolumab as post-transplant consolidation. The receptors originated from a male donor with multiple myeloma. CDR3s leave out the opening cysteine and the closing phenylalanine or tryptophan. Each record gives: V gene, J gene, CDR3 protein.

>TRBV18|TRBJ2-1
ASSSGTSGYNEQF
>TRBV5-4|TRBJ1-4
ASSLGGDRPNEKLF
>TRBV6-5|TRBJ2-7
ASNFQGSEQY
>TRBV28|TRBJ2-7
ASSFGTGTSYEQY
>TRBV27|TRBJ2-5
ASGGQGLSGETQY
>TRBV19|TRBJ2-5
ASSIPSGGIEETQY
>TRBV5-4|TRBJ1-2
ASSLVTQGSGYT
>TRBV15|TRBJ2-1
ATSRGRAPSEQF
>TRBV18|TRBJ2-7
ASSPGTSGRIHEQY
>TRBV7-2|TRBJ1-2
ASSSNWDRGAYGYT